Presented here are 30 T cell receptor beta chains from one specimen sequenced in a study of T cells in Graves' hyperthyroidism and ophthalmopathy (dated by TCRdb to the late 2010s). Preparation of the library involved multiplex PCR. The instrument given in TCRdb is Illumina HiSeq 2000. Amplification of TCR beta CDR3 regions was carried out from RNA transcripts. The TCR CDR3 was subjected to a first round of RT-PCR using the HTBI primer set and the Qiagen OneStep RT-PCR kit. TCRdb applied fastp at Q25 and MiXCR to the public reads, then kept only in-frame beta chains. Here each entry gathers all rows of one CDR3 protein and keeps the most common genes and DNA. Across this sample there are about 260,000 distinct CDR3 sequences, with roughly 15% seen only once. Around 28% of the sample belongs to the ten largest clones. The sequenced material came from blood. These receptors were obtained from a woman aged 18-29 years with Graves' ophthalmopathy.

The CDR3 sequence is CASNPTVRTSGGAHYEQYF. CDR3 in DNA: TGTGCCAGCAACCCAACGGTGAGGACTAGCGGGGGGGCCCACTACGAGCAGTACTTC. The chain links TRBV28 to TRBJ2-7; 15 nucleotides line up with TRBD2. J was trimmed by 3 bases and V by 7 bases; bases with no gene match: 16. The germline V gene encodes CDR1 MDHEN and CDR2 SYDVKM. The CDR3 covers 19 residues.

This clonotype was seen repeatedly, ten times or more. The V call is TRBV28, the J call TRBJ1-5; D is unclear. Germline CDR1 is MDHEN and CDR2 is SYDVKM. The CDR3 length is 12 residues. Trimming stripped 2 bases from V and 4 bases from J, with 3 bases between. CDR3 in DNA: TGTGCCAGCAGTTTAAATAATCAGCCCCAGCATTTT. This encodes CASSLNNQPQHF.

This clonotype appeared many times. The chain recombines TRBV3-1 with TRBJ1-3; unclear D gene. The germline V and J ends were trimmed by 1 base and 3 bases, with 4 bases remaining between them. This CDR3 region has 13 residues. CDR1 is LGHDT and CDR2 is YNNKEL in the germline V gene (reference sequence). The CDR3 DNA follows: TGTGCCAGCAGCCAAGGTCGTGGAAACACCATATATTTT. It specifies CASSQGRGNTIYF.

This clonotype was observed at least ten times. The genes are TRBV6-1 and TRBJ2-7; no clear D gene. Trimming stripped 6 bases from V and 2 bases from J, with 11 bases between. Germline CDR1 reads MNHNS; CDR2 reads SASEGT. CDR3 size: 13 residues. This chain's CDR3 is CASSETDPYEQYF. CDR3 coding DNA: TGTGCCAGCAGCGAGACTGATCCCTACGAGCAGTACTTC.

This clonotype was counted a single time. The gene calls are TRBV4-1 and TRBJ1-6, with TRBD1 matching 8 bases. Germline trimming cut 6 bases from V and 7 bases from J; bases unmatched to any gene: 11. In germline, CDR1 is MGHRA, CDR2 YSYEKL. This CDR3 comprises 16 residues. This CDR3 reads CASSRVAGTGNSPLHF. CDR3 sequence (DNA): TGCGCCAGCAGTAGGGTTGCCGGGACAGGAAATTCACCCCTCCACTTT.

V usage is TRBV7-2 and J usage is TRBJ2-1; 10 bases are a match to TRBD2. This CDR3 region has 14 residues. In germline, CDR1 is SGHTA, CDR2 FQGNSA. V was pared by 5 bases and J by 8 bases, with 6 bases of the junction left unmatched. The CDR3 spells CASSRGSGRYEQFF. DNA for the CDR3: TGTGCCAGCAGCCGGGGTAGCGGGAGGTATGAGCAGTTCTTC.

This clonotype has at least ten counts. The genes are TRBV18 and TRBJ2-5; D unclear. Germline V gene lookup returns CDR1 KGHSH and CDR2 LQKENI. The CDR3 is made up of 11 amino acids. Trimming took off 5 bases at V and 1 base at J, with 2 bases between the two ends. CDR3 amino acids: CASSSQETQYF. The CDR3 region has the DNA TGTGCCAGCTCAAGCCAAGAGACCCAGTACTTC. The full variable domain, in which reference TRBV18 and TRBJ2-5 provide the parts outside the CDR3, is NAGVMQNPRHLVRRRGQEARLRCSPMKGHSHVYWYRQLPEEGLKFMVYLQKENIIDESGMPKERFSAEFPKEGPSILRIQQVVRGDSAAYFCASSSQETQYFGPGTRLLVL.

The chain links TRBV19 to TRBJ1-1; D ambiguous. The length of the CDR3 is 12 residues. CDR1 and CDR2 from the germline V gene are LNHDA and SQIVND (reference sequence). Trimming removed 7 bases from V and 4 bases from J, with 10 bases in between. The CDR3 reads CASMFVGTEAFF. For the CDR3, the DNA is TGTGCCAGTATGTTCGTCGGCACTGAAGCTTTCTTT.

This clonotype has ten or more counts. CDR3 protein: CASSYRWNTGNQETQYF. In DNA form, the CDR3 reads TGTGCCAGCAGTTATAGATGGAATACAGGCAACCAAGAGACCCAGTACTTC. The chain carries TRBV28 and TRBJ2-5; tentatively, D is TRBD1 (5 bases). Germline CDR1 MDHEN, CDR2 SYDVKM. V lost 4 bases and J 0 bases, leaving 18 bases between the germline ends. The CDR3 extends over 17 amino acids.

This clonotype was detected ten times or more. This chain links TRBV28 with TRBJ1-2; possible D gene TRBD1, 5 bases. Trimming stripped 8 bases from V and 10 bases from J, with 17 bases between. Germline CDR1 and CDR2: MDHEN and SYDVKM. The CDR3 is 12 amino acids. CDR3 loop: CASGGVKLIYTF. In nucleotides, the CDR3 is TGTGCCAGCGGGGGAGTAAAGCTAATCTACACCTTC.

This clonotype has a count of ten or more. V is TRBV20-1 and J is TRBJ1-6, with 10 bases that match TRBD1. CDR1 DFQATT and CDR2 SNEGSKA come from the germline V gene (reference sequence). This CDR3 is built from 18 residues. Trimming cost V 3 bases and J 7 bases; bases outside gene matches: 15. CDR3 bases: TGCAGTGCTAGGGCCGGGACAGGGGCGTCTCGGTGGAATTCACCCCTCCACTTT. Residues: CSARAGTGASRWNSPLHF.

The chain carries TRBV28 and TRBJ2-3; 12 bases are a match to TRBD2. CDR1 and CDR2 from the germline V gene are MDHEN and SYDVKM. V lost 5 bases, J lost 4 bases, and 10 bases stayed unmatched. The CDR3 is 17 amino acids. This CDR3 reads CASSKRASGRAADTQYF. CDR3 sequence (DNA): TGTGCCAGCAGTAAAAGGGCTAGCGGGAGGGCCGCAGATACGCAGTATTTT. Drawing the rest from reference TRBV28 and TRBJ2-3, the complete variable domain is DVKVTQSSRYLVKRTGEKVFLECVQDMDHENMFWYRQDPGLGLRLIYFSYDVKMKEKGDIPEGYSVSREKKERFSLILESASTNQTSMYLCASSKRASGRAADTQYFGPGTRLTVL.

The V call is TRBV6-5, the J call TRBJ2-2, with D uncertain. Germline V gene lookup returns CDR1 MNHEY and CDR2 SVGAGI. The V gene lost 4 bases and the J gene lost 2 bases, with 14 bases spanning the gap. This CDR3 spans 16 amino acids. This CDR3 reads CASSFSTGQNTGELFF. In DNA, the CDR3 is TGTGCCAGCAGTTTCTCTACGGGTCAAAACACCGGGGAGCTGTTTTTT.

This clonotype has ten or more counts. V is TRBV20-1 and J is TRBJ2-3; 8 bases line up with TRBD1. Germline V lookup: CDR1 DFQATT, CDR2 SNEGSKA (reference sequence). The CDR3 extends over 16 amino acids. Trimming at V came to 0 bases and at J to 2 bases, leaving 7 bases not matched to a gene. The CDR3 loop is CSARDPDRGITDTQYF. DNA for the CDR3: TGCAGTGCTAGAGACCCAGACAGGGGTATCACAGATACGCAGTATTTT.

This clonotype was seen many times. The chain is built from TRBV15 and TRBJ1-1, with no clear D. V was trimmed by 3 bases and J by 4 bases, leaving 15 bases between them. Looked up from germline, CDR1 is LNHNV and CDR2 is YYDKDF (reference sequence). The CDR3 is 15 amino acids. CDR3 residues: CATSSRTGDGTEAFF. In DNA, the CDR3 is TGTGCCACCAGCAGTCGGACGGGTGACGGCACTGAAGCTTTCTTT.

This clonotype was seen ten or more times. The genes are TRBV6-1 and TRBJ1-6; D gene uncertain. Trimming pared 6 bases from V and 10 bases from J, leaving 22 bases between. The length of the CDR3 is 16 residues. CDR1 is MNHNS and CDR2 is SASEGT in the germline V gene. The CDR3 reads CASSPAGRGVRSPLHF. CDR3 in DNA: TGTGCCAGCAGCCCTGCCGGCCGCGGGGTGAGGTCACCCCTCCACTTT.

This clonotype was recorded many times. The chain carries TRBV7-2 and TRBJ1-3; D remains ambiguous. Trimming pared 1 base from V and 0 bases from J, leaving 10 bases between. The CDR3 is 16 residues long. Germline-derived CDR1 and CDR2 are SGHTA and FQGNSA. CDR3 DNA: TGTGCCAGCAGCTTAGTCAGGATATCCTCTGGAAACACCATATATTTT. Amino acids: CASSLVRISSGNTIYF. Supplemented by reference TRBV7-2 and TRBJ1-3, the full variable domain reads GAGVSQSPSNKVTEKGKDVELRCDPISGHTALYWYRQSLGQGLEFLIYFQGNSAPDKSGLPSDRFSAERTGGSVSTLTIQRTQQEDSAVYLCASSLVRISSGNTIYFGEGSWLTVV.

The V and J genes are TRBV20-1 and TRBJ2-1; 10 nucleotides agree with TRBD2. Germline assignment: CDR1 DFQATT and CDR2 SNEGSKA (reference sequence). Losses at the gene ends were 5 bases for V and 3 bases for J; bases not matched to a gene: 4. CDR3 length: 14 residues. Here the CDR3 reads CSASSGGIYNEQFF. The CDR3 DNA is TGCAGTGCTTCTAGCGGGGGAATCTACAATGAGCAGTTCTTC.

The J gene is TRBJ1-1, the V gene TRBV5-1; D remains ambiguous. Trimming shortened V by 2 bases and J by 1 base, and 12 bases separated the two germline ends. Per the germline V gene, CDR1 is SGHRS and CDR2 is YFSETQ. CDR3 length: 15 amino acids. Here the CDR3 reads CASSLSRTANTEAFF. The CDR3 region has the DNA TGCGCCAGCAGCTTATCCCGGACGGCGAACACTGAAGCTTTCTTT.

Many counts were recorded for this clonotype. The V call is TRBV11-2, the J call TRBJ2-5; D uncertain. Germline V lookup: CDR1 SGHAT, CDR2 FQNNGV. CDR3 length equals 14 residues. V shed 2 bases and J shed 5 bases, with 12 bases lying between them. The CDR3 coding sequence is TGTGCCAGCAGCTTACCGGCCTCCCGGGAGACCCAGTACTTC. This encodes CASSLPASRETQYF.

The V call is TRBV19, the J call TRBJ2-1, with 11 bases fitting TRBD2. Germline lookup yields CDR1 LNHDA and CDR2 SQIVND (reference sequence). With 7 bases clipped from V and 3 bases from J, the junction kept 8 bases outside the gene matches. CDR3 length: 16 amino acids. As DNA, the CDR3 is TGTGCCAGTAAAAATACCGGGACTAGCGGCTACAATGAGCAGTTCTTC. Its protein product is CASKNTGTSGYNEQFF.

J is TRBJ2-3 and V is TRBV4-1; TRBD2 aligns across 10 bases. Trimming cost V 0 bases and J 9 bases; bases outside gene matches: 3. This CDR3 spans 14 amino acids. The germline V gene has CDR1 MGHRA and CDR2 YSYEKL. CDR3 region: CASSQDSSGGTQYF. For the CDR3, the DNA is TGCGCCAGCAGCCAAGATTCTAGCGGGGGCACGCAGTATTTT.

This clonotype has at least ten counts. This sequence joins TRBV7-9 and TRBJ2-1, with a weak D call TRBD2 (6 bases). The V end lost 8 bases, the J end lost 2 bases, and 13 bases lay between the germline ends. Germline V gene data show CDR1 as SEHNR and CDR2 as FQNEAQ (reference sequence). The CDR3 is made up of 14 amino acids. The CDR3, as DNA: TGTGCCAGCGACGGGGGAGGCGCCTACAATGAGCAGTTCTTC. Translation: CASDGGGAYNEQFF.

The chain couples TRBV28 to TRBJ2-5; TRBD1 agrees at 8 bases. CDR3 length equals 14 residues. Trimming took 6 bases from V and 2 from J; bases not matched to a gene: 5. Germline loops: CDR1 MDHEN, CDR2 SYDVKM. CDR3 region: CASSTGQGQETQYF. CDR3 sequence (DNA): TGTGCCAGCAGCACCGGACAGGGACAAGAGACCCAGTACTTC.

This clonotype has just a few counts. A much larger clone is a single base away; this may be a read error. The V gene is TRBV7-2, the J gene TRBJ2-7; no reliable D call. Germline V gene data show CDR1 as SGHTA and CDR2 as FQGNSA. Trimming removed 3 bases from V and 4 bases from J, with 16 bases in between. The CDR3 sequence is 15 residues long. The CDR3 sequence: CTSSFELGETYEQYF. CDR3 sequence (DNA): TGTACCAGCAGCTTCGAACTGGGTGAAACTTACGAGCAGTACTTC.

This clonotype was seen at least ten times. The J gene is TRBJ1-1, the V gene TRBV25-1; 11 nucleotides line up with TRBD1. This CDR3 contains 14 residues. After removal of 6 bases from V and 5 bases from J, the junction contained 5 bases not matched to a gene. CDR1 and CDR2 from the germline V gene are MGHDK and SYGVNS. The CDR3 here is CASRRTGGGTEAFF. In DNA form, the CDR3 reads TGTGCCAGCAGACGGACAGGGGGCGGAACTGAAGCTTTCTTT.

This clonotype was detected ten times or more. This chain connects TRBV7-6 to TRBJ2-1; 7 bases match TRBD1. Germline CDR1 is SGHVS and CDR2 is FNYEAQ. This CDR3 has 14 residues. With 5 bases clipped from V and 7 bases from J, the junction kept 8 bases outside the gene matches. The CDR3 loop is CASSTRQGSNEQFF. The CDR3 DNA reads as TGTGCCAGCAGCACAAGACAGGGTAGTAATGAGCAGTTCTTC.

This clonotype was recorded only once. The chain carries TRBV6-2 or TRBV6-3 and TRBJ2-1; 12 bases agree with TRBD2. CDR1 is MNHEY, CDR2 SVGEGT, per germline. CDR3 size: 17 residues. Trimming at V came to 2 bases and at J to 5 bases, leaving 7 bases not matched to a gene. The CDR3 DNA sequence: TGTGCCAGCAGTTACACGGGACTAGCGGGCCCAAACAATGAGCAGTTCTTC. As protein: CASSYTGLAGPNNEQFF.

J is TRBJ2-7 and V is TRBV6-1; no firm D call. Germline CDR1 reads MNHNS; CDR2 reads SASEGT. CDR3 size: 12 residues. Trimming stripped 2 bases from V and 4 bases from J, with 6 bases between. This CDR3 reads CASSEMAYEQYF. The CDR3 DNA sequence: TGTGCCAGCAGTGAAATGGCGTACGAGCAGTACTTC.

This clonotype was counted ten times or more. J is TRBJ1-1 and V is TRBV7-9, with 8 positions matching TRBD1. Trimming took 3 bases from V and 5 from J; bases not matched to a gene: 11. Per germline, CDR1 SEHNR and CDR2 FQNEAQ (reference sequence). The CDR3 totals 16 residues. The CDR3 DNA is TGTGCCAGCAGCTTCCCCCCAGGGGGCGCAGGGACTGAAGCTTTCTTT. Translating it yields CASSFPPGGAGTEAFF.